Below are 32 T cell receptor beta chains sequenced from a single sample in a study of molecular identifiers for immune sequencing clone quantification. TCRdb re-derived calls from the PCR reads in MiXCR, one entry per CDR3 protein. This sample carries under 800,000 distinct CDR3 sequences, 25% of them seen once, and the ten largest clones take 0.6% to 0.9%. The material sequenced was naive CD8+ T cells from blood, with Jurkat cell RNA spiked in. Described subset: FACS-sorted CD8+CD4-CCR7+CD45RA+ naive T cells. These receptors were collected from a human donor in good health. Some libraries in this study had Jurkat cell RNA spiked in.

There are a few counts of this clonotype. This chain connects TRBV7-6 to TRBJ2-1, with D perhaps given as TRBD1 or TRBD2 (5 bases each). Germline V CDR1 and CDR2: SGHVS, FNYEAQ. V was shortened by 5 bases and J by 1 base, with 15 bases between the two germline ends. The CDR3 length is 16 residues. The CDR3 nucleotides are TGTGCCAGCAGCCACCCCGGGGCGTCGTCCTACAATGAGCAGTTCTTC. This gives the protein CASSHPGASSYNEQFF.

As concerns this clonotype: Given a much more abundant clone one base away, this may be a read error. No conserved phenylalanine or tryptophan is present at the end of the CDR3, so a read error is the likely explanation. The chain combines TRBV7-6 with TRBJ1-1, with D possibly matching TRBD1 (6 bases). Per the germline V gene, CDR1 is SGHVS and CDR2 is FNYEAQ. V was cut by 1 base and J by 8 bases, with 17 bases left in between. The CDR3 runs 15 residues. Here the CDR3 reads CASSLVVGGAGEAFL. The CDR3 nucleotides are TGTGCCAGCAGCTTAGTCGTGGGGGGCGCTGGGGAAGCTTTCCTT.

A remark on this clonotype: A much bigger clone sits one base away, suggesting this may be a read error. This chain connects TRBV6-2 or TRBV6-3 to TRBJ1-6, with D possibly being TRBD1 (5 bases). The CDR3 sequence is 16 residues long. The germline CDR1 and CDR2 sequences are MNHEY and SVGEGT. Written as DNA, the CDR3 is TGTGCCCGCAGCCCTTTCAGGACAAGCTATAATTCACCCCTCCACTTT. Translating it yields CARSPFRTSYNSPLHF.

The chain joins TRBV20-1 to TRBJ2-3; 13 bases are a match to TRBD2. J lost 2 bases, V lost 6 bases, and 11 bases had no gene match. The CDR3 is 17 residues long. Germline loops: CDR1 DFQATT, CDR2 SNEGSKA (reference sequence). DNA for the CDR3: TGCAGTGCCACTAGCGGGAGGGCCCACGCTCCCACAGATACGCAGTATTTT. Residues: CSATSGRAHAPTDTQYF.

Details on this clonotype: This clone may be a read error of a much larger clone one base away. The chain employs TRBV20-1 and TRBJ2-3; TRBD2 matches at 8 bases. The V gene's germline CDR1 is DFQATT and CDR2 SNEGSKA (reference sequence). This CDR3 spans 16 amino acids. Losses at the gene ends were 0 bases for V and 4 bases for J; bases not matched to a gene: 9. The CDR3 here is CSAREIAGLFPDTQYF. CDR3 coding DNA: TGCAGTGCTAGAGAGATAGCGGGATTGTTTCCAGATACGCAGTATTTT.

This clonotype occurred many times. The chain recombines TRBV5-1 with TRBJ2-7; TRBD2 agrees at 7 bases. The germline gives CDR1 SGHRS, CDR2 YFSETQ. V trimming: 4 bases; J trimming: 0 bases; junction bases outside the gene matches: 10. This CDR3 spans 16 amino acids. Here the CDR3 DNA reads TGCGCCAGCAGCCCCGCTGGGGGGGAAACCTCCTACGAGCAGTACTTC. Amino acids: CASSPAGGETSYEQYF.

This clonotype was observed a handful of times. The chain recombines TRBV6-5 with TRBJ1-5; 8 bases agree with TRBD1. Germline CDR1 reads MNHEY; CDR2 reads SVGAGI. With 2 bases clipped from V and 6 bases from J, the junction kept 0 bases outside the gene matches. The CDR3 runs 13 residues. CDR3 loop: CASSYDRGQPQHF. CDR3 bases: TGTGCCAGCAGTTACGACAGGGGTCAGCCCCAGCATTTT.

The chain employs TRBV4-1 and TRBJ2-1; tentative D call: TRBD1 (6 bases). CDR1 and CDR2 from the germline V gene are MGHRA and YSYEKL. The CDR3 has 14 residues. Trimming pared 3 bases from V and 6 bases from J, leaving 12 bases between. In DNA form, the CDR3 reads TGCGCCAGCAGCCATGGGGGACAAACCAATGAGCAGTTCTTC. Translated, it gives CASSHGGQTNEQFF.

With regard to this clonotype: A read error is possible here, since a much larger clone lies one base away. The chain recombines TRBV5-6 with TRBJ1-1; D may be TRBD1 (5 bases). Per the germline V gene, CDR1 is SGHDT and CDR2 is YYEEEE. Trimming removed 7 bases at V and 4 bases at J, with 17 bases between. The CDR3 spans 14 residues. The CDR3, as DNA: TGTGCCAGCGGCTACCCCAGGGCGGGCACTGAAGCTTTCTTT. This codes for CASGYPRAGTEAFF.

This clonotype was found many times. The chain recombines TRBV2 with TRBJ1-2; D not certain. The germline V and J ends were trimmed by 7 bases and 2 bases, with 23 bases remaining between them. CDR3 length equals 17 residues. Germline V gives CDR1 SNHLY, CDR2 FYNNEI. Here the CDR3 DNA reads TGTGCCAGCACTGGGTCTGTCGAGCCCCAAGGAAACTATGGCTACACCTTC. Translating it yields CASTGSVEPQGNYGYTF.

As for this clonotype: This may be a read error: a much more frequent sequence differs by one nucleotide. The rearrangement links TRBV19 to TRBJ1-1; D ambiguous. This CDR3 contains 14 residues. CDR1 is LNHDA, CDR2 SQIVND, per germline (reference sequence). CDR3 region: CACSIQRGSTEAFF. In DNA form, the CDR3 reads TGTGCCTGTAGTATTCAACGCGGGAGCACTGAAGCTTTCTTT.

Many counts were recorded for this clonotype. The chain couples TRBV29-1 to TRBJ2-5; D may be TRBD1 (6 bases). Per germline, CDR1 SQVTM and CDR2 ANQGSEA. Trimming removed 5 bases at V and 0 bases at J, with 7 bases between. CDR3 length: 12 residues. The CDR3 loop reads CSVNRDQETQYF. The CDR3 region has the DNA TGCAGCGTTAACAGGGACCAAGAGACCCAGTACTTC.

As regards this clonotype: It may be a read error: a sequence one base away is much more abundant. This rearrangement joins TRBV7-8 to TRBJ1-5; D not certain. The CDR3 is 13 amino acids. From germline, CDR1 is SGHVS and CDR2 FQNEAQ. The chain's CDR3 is CASSSSINQSQHF. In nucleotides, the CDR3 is TGTGCCAGCAGCTCCAGCATCAATCAGTCCCAGCATTTT.

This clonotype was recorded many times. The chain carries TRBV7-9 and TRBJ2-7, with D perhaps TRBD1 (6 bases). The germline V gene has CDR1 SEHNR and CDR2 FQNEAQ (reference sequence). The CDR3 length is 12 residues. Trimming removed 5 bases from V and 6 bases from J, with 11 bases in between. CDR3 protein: CASSANRAEQYF. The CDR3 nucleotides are TGTGCCAGCAGCGCCAACAGGGCCGAGCAGTACTTC.

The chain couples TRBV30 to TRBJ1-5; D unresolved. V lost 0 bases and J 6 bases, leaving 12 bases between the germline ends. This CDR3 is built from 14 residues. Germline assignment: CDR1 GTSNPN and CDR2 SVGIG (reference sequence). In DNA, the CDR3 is TGTGCCTGGAGTGTAGGCGTAGGGTCTCAGCCCCAGCATTTT. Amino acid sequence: CAWSVGVGSQPQHF.

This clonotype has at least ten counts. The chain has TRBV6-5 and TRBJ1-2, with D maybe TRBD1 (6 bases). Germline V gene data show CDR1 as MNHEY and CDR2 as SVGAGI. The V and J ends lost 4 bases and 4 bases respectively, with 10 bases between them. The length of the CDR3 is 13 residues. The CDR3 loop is CASSWGGAYGYTF. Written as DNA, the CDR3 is TGTGCCAGCAGTTGGGGGGGCGCCTATGGCTACACCTTC.

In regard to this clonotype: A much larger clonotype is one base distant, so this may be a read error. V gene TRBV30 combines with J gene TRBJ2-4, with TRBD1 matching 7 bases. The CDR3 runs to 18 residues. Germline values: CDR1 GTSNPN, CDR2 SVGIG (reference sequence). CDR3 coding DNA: TGTGCCTGGAGTCCACGACAGGGTGAAGGGATGGCCAAAAAAATTCAGTACTTC. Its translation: CAWSPRQGEGMAKKIQYF.

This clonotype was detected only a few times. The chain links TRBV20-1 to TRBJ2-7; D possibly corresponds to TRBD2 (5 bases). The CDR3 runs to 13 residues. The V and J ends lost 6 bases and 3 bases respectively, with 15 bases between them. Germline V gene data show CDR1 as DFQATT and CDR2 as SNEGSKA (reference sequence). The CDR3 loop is CSAIRREDYEQYF. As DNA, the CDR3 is TGCAGTGCAATCAGACGGGAAGACTACGAGCAGTACTTC.

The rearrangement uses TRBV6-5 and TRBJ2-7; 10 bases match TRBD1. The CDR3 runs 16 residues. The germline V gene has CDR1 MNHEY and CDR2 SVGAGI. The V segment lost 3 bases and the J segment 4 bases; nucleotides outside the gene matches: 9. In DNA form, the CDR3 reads TGTGCCAGCAGTTATGAGTATCGACAGGGGGCTTACGAGCAGTACTTC. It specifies CASSYEYRQGAYEQYF.

In DNA, the CDR3 is TGCGCCAGCAGTGAAGAGCGACAGGGAGGAAATCAGCCCCAGCATTTT. As protein: CASSEERQGGNQPQHF. The chain has TRBV10-2 and TRBJ1-5, with 7 positions matching TRBD1. The length of the CDR3 is 16 residues. Germline CDR1 reads WSHSY; CDR2 reads SAAADI. The V segment lost 3 bases and the J segment 4 bases; nucleotides outside the gene matches: 9.

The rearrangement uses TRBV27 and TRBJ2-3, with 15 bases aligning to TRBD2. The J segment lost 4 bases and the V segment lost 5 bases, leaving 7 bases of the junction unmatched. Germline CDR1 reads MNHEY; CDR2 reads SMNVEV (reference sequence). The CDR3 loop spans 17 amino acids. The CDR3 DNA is TGTGCCAGCAGTGCGGGGGGACTAGCGGGGGGTGCAGATACGCAGTATTTT. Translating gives CASSAGGLAGGADTQYF.

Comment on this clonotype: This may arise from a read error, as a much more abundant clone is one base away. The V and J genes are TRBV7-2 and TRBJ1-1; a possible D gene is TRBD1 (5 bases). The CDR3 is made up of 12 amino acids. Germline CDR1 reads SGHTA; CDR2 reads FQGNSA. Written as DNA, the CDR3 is TGTGCCAGCAGCTTCTCGGACACTGAAACTTTCTTT. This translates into CASSFSDTETFF.

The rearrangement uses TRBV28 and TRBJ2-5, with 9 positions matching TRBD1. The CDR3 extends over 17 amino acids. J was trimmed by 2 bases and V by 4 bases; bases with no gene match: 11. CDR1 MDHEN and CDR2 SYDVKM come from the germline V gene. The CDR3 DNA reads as TGTGCCAGCAGTTACGGGACAGGGACCCCTTTGCAAGAGACCCAGTACTTC. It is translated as CASSYGTGTPLQETQYF.

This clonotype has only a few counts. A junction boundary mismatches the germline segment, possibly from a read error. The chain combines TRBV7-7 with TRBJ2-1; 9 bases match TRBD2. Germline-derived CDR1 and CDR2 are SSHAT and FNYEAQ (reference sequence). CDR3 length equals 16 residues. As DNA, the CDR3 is TGTGCTAGCAGCTTATATTCTAGCGGGGCCTACAATGAGCAGTTCTTC. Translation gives CASSLYSSGAYNEQFF.

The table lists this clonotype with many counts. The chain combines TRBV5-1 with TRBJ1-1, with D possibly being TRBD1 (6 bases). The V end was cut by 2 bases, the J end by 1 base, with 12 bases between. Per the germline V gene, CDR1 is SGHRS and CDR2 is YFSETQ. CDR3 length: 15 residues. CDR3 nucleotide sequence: TGCGCCAGCAGCTTACAACGACAGGAGAACACTGAAGCTTTCTTT. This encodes CASSLQRQENTEAFF.

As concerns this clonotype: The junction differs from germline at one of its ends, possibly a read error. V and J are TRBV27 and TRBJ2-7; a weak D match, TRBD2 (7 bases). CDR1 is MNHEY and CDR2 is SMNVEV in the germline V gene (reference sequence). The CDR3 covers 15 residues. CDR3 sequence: CASSSRGGGSYDQYF. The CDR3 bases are TGTGCCAGCAGTTCCCGCGGGGGCGGGTCCTACGATCAGTACTTC.

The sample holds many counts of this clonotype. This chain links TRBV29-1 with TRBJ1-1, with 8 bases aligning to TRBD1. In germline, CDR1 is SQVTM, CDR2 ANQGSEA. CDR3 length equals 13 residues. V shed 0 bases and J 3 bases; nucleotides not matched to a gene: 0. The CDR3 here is CSVEETGDTEAFF. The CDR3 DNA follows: TGCAGCGTTGAAGAGACAGGGGACACTGAAGCTTTCTTT.

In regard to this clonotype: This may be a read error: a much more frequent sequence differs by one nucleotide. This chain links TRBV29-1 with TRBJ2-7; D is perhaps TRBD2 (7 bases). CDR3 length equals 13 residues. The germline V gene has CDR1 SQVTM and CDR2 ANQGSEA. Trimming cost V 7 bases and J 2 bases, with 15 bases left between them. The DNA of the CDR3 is TGCAGCGCTGCGGGGGCCAAAACCTACGAGCAGTACTTC. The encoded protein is CSAAGAKTYEQYF.

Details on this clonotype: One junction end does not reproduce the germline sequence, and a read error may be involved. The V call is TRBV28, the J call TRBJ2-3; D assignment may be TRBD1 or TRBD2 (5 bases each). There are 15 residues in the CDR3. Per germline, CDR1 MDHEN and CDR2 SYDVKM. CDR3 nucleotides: TGTGTCAGCAGTTACAGGCTTGGTGGGGGAGATACGCAGTATTTT. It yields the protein CVSSYRLGGGDTQYF.

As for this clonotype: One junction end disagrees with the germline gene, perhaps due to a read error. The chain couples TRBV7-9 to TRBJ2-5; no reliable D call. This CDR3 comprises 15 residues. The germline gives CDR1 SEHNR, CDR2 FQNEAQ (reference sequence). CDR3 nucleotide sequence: TGTGCCAGCAGCTATAGCAGTGCTTCTCCAGAGACCCGGTACTTC. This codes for CASSYSSASPETRYF.

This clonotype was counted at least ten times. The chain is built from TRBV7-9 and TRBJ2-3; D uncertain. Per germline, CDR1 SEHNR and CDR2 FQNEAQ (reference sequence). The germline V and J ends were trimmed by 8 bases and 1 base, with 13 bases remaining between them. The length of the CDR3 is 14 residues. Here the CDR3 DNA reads TGTGCCAGCGGAAAGGACGGCGGCACAGATACGCAGTATTTT. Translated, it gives CASGKDGGTDTQYF.

The CDR3 nucleotides read TGTGCCTGGAGGGACAGGGTTCTGAACACTGAAGCTTTCTTT. It translates to CAWRDRVLNTEAFF. This chain joins TRBV30 and TRBJ1-1; 8 bases map to TRBD1. CDR3 length: 14 residues. CDR1 and CDR2 from the germline V gene are GTSNPN and SVGIG (reference sequence). V lost 3 bases, J lost 0 bases, and 3 bases stayed unmatched.